This is a list of T cell receptor beta chains from one sample in a study of blood T cell repertoires in COVID-19. The repertoire was sequenced with immunoSEQ multiplex PCR; TCRdb's copy has only in-frame clones and lacks some. The sample lists around 63,000 clones; about 90% were seen once. The sequenced sample was peripheral blood. The source of these receptors is a man between 60 and 70 years old with acute or convalescent COVID-19. The CDR3 runs from the conserved cysteine through the conserved F or W. D genes are given only for firm matches. Size tells how often a clone was seen (once, few, many) or the class of an expanded clone, and some rows leave it out.

NA | TRBJ2-1 | TRBD2 | TRBV5-1 | TGCGCCAGCAGCTTGGAGGCTAGCGGAAACTACAATGAGCAGTTCTTC | CASSLEASGNYNEQFF
NA | TRBJ2-1 | TRBD1 | TRBV15 | TGTGCCACCAGCAAAGCATTGGACAGGGCTGACAATGAGCAGTTCTTC | CATSKALDRADNEQFF
NA | TRBJ1-2 | NA | TRBV19 | TGTGCCAGTAGTATAGTTCCAGGGAACTATGGCTACACCTTC | CASSIVPGNYGYTF
NA | TRBJ1-1 | NA | TRBV2 | TGTGCCAGCAGTCACGACAGGAACACTGAAGCTTTCTTT | CASSHDRNTEAFF
NA | TRBJ2-5 | TRBD2 | TRBV7-2 | TGTGCCAGCAGCTTCCCACTAGCGGGGGTCCAAGAGACCCAGTACTTC | CASSFPLAGVQETQYF
once | TRBJ1-5 | TRBD1 | TRBV19 | TGTGCCAGTCTTGGGACAGGGGATGTTCGCAATCAGCCCCAGCATTTT | CASLGTGDVRNQPQHF
NA | TRBJ1-2 | TRBD1 | TRBV19 | TGTGCCAGTAGGATTACCGGGACAGGGGGCGTCTATGGCTACACCTTC | CASRITGTGGVYGYTF
NA | TRBJ1-1 | NA | TRBV21-1 | TGTGCCAGCAGCAAAGAGTACCAGGGGGGCACTGAAGCTTTCTTT | CASSKEYQGGTEAFF
NA | TRBJ2-5 | TRBD1 | TRBV19 | TGTGCCAGTAGAGAGACAGGGGGAGGCTCGGAGACCCAGTACTTC | CASRETGGGSETQYF
once | TRBJ1-1 | NA | TRBV6-5 | TGTGCCAGCAGTTACTCGGGGGGGAACACTGAAGCTTTCTTT | CASSYSGGNTEAFF
NA | TRBJ2-2 | TRBD2 | TRBV5-1 | TGCGCCAGCAGGACGGGGGGTCACGCGAACACCGGGGAGCTGTTTTTT | CASRTGGHANTGELFF
NA | TRBJ1-2 | TRBD1 | TRBV5-6 | TGTGCCAGCAGCTGGGGGACAGCGGACTATGGCTACACCTTC | CASSWGTADYGYTF
NA | TRBJ1-4 | TRBD1 | TRBV5-1 | TGCGCCAGCAGACCTGGACAGGGGATAAAACTGTTTTTT | CASRPGQGIKLFF
NA | TRBJ2-2 | TRBD1 | TRBV15 | TGTGCCACCACCCGGACAGGAAACACCGGGGAGCTGTTTTTT | CATTRTGNTGELFF
NA | TRBJ1-5 | TRBD1 | TRBV24-1 | TGTGCCACCAGTCTTGGACAGGGGGACAATCAGCCCCAGCATTTT | CATSLGQGDNQPQHF
NA | TRBJ2-7 | NA | TRBV27 | TGTGCCAGCAGTTCCGGGACATACGCCTCCTACGAGCAGTACTTC | CASSSGTYASYEQYF
NA | TRBJ2-2 | NA | TRBV6-6 | TGTGCCAGCAGTCGGGTCCTAGATGGGGAGCTGTTTTTT | CASSRVLDGELFF